This T cell receptor (beta chain) stems from a study of blood T cell repertoires in COVID-19. Seattle participants joined during active infection and were tracked over time. There are a few counts of this clone. In the authors' workflow: Nucleated cell counts were estimated from reference gene primer amplification. Sequencing was performed with immunoSEQ multiplex PCR; in TCRdb, only in-frame clones are kept and a portion is missing. The V and J calls and clone size come from that table; D and trimming were worked out from the DNA. The sample consists of roughly 440,000 clones, around 88% of them appearing once. The V end was cut by 1 base, the J end by 14 bases, with 18 bases between. CDR1 is GTSNPN and CDR2 is SVGIG in the germline V gene (reference sequence). The CDR3 has 14 residues.

The source of this sequence is a woman between 50 and 59 years old with COVID-19, enrolled during active disease. The V call is TRBV30, the J call TRBJ1-6; D perhaps matches TRBD1 (5 bases). Material for sequencing was peripheral blood. CDR3 nucleotides: TGTGCCTGGAGTGAAGGGAGCTCCGGGGGAGCCCTCCACTTT. Translated, it gives CAWSEGSSGGALHF.